This T cell receptor beta chain derives from a study of post-analysis software for immune sequencing data. Across the whole study: Included among the disease courses, which were recorded for the cohort, were relapsing-remitting, secondary progressive and progressive-relapsing multiple sclerosis. Study-level findings and limits: Among five TRBV segments more frequent in patients than controls were TRBV5-6, TRBV5-1 and TRBV20-1. Normalized Chao1 diversity was significantly reduced in patients versus controls. Samples from a shared batch, those prepared together, strongly co-clustered by F measure.

Unique molecular identifiers were present in the TCR beta cDNA libraries. cDNA molecules numbering approximately 500,000 came from approximately 1 to 10 million T cells. TCRdb processed the PCR reads anew with MiXCR; each CDR3 protein has one entry. The repertoire has about 810,000 distinct CDR3 sequences, 53% of them found once; the top ten carry roughly 4.4%. The germline V and J ends were trimmed by 3 bases and 2 bases, with 8 bases remaining between them. The CDR3 runs 15 residues. Germline CDR1 is SGHDN and CDR2 is FVKESK. Notes on this clonotype: Its target is not known.

The sequenced sample was blood. V and J are TRBV14 and TRBJ2-6, with D unresolved. This TCR derives from a girl aged 10 to 17 with multiple sclerosis. The CDR3 nucleotides read TGTGCCAGCAGCCAGGGTTCCACTGGGGCCAACGTCCTGACTTTC. It yields the protein CASSQGSTGANVLTF. Filled out from reference TRBV14 and TRBJ2-6, the complete variable domain reads EAGVTQFPSHSVIEKGQTVTLRCDPISGHDNLYWYRRVMGKEIKFLLHFVKESKQDESGMPNNRFLAERTGGTYSTLKVQPAELEDSGVYFCASSQGSTGANVLTFGAGSRLTVL.